Sequencing of this TCR beta chain was carried out in a study of T cells in Graves' hyperthyroidism and ophthalmopathy. Study outcomes and limitations: The model anticipated ophthalmopathy a median about 6.5 months pre-onset. Among thyroid clonotypes expanded above 0.001, most also appeared in blood.

In the case of this clonotype: The antigen is not known.

Per the germline V gene, CDR1 is SGHTA and CDR2 is FQGNSA. J lost 2 bases, V lost 9 bases, and 11 bases had no gene match. The CDR3 contains 15 residues. Regions amplified from RNA transcripts were the TCR beta CDR3 regions. The HTBI primer set served for first-round RT-PCR of the TCR CDR3. One entry per CDR3 protein, called by TCRdb with MiXCR from the multiplex PCR reads. Among hundreds of thousands of distinct CDR3 sequences listed, around 38% were seen once. The clonotype was recovered from a man aged 18 to 29 with Graves' hyperthyroidism. Sequencing was performed on blood. The J gene is TRBJ2-5, the V gene TRBV7-2; TRBD1 aligns across 8 bases. Here the CDR3 reads CASSPRGTGQETQYF. In DNA, the CDR3 is TGTGCCAGTAGCCCCCGCGGGACAGGTCAAGAGACCCAGTACTTC.